Below, 3 T cell receptor beta chains from the same sample are listed, as sequenced in a study of blood T cells in healthy people across ages. It was with a sample-barcoded 5' primer and a J-beta primer mix that a second PCR of roughly 7 to 12 cycles was run. TCRdb analysed the 5' RACE reads with MiXCR anew, one entry per CDR3 protein. This table holds hundreds of thousands of distinct CDR3 sequences, roughly 49% found once. Input material: blood. These receptors were obtained from an older woman in good health.

The V gene is TRBV28, the J gene TRBJ2-4; D not resolved. The DNA end is a closer match to TRBJ2-7, so the J assignment may be wrong. Germline V gene sequence: CDR1 MDHEN, CDR2 SYDVKM. CDR3 length: 14 amino acids. The CDR3 DNA reads as TGTGCCAGCAGTTGGGGATCGGTGAGCTACGAGCAGTACTTC. Amino acids: CASSWGSVSYEQYF.

This clonotype was found a few times. Here the CDR3 reads CASSQRTSQRTDTQYF. The CDR3 nucleotides read TGTGCCAGCAGCCAAAGGACTAGCCAGCGCACAGATACGCAGTATTTT. The J gene is TRBJ2-3, the V gene TRBV3-1; 8 positions match TRBD2. The V gene end was trimmed by 2 bases and the J gene end by 1 base; junction bases not matched to a gene: 5. Germline V CDR1 and CDR2: LGHDT, YNNKEL (reference sequence). The CDR3 is 16 residues long.

This clonotype was picked up a small number of times. V and J are TRBV4-2 and TRBJ2-1; D might be TRBD1 or TRBD2, each matching 5 bases. Trimming left V 3 bases short and J 5 bases short, with 20 bases between. The CDR3 runs 17 residues. Per the germline V gene, CDR1 is LGHNA and CDR2 is YNFKEQ. The CDR3 nucleotides are TGTGCCAGCAGCCAGTCCGTTCTCGGGGCCGGGGACAATGAGCAGTTCTTC. It translates to CASSQSVLGAGDNEQFF.